One and the same sample provided the 26 T cell receptor beta chains below, sequenced in a study of blood T cell repertoires in COVID-19. Method: immunoSEQ multiplex PCR; TCRdb's copy keeps in-frame clones and lacks some. The table lists more than 85,000 clones, roughly 92% of them singletons. The sequenced sample was peripheral blood. Every receptor here comes from a woman between 50 and 59 years old with COVID-19, enrolled during active disease.

This chain connects TRBV3-1 (or the pseudogene TRBV3-2) to TRBJ2-3, with 10 bases lining up with TRBD2. With 3 bases clipped from V and 5 bases from J, the junction kept 5 bases outside the gene matches. CDR3 size: 15 residues. Germline V gene data show CDR1 as LGHDT and CDR2 as YNNKEL (reference sequence). The CDR3 sequence is CASSQSGGAVDTQYF. CDR3 bases: TGTGCCAGCAGCCAGAGCGGGGGGGCGGTAGATACGCAGTATTTT.

V gene TRBV5-1 combines with J gene TRBJ2-3; 9 nucleotides match TRBD1. J gave up 6 bases and V 6 bases, and 14 bases lay outside the gene matches. This CDR3 comprises 16 residues. The germline gives CDR1 SGHRS, CDR2 YFSETQ. The CDR3 loop reads CASNPRRGQGMDTQYF. The CDR3 DNA sequence: TGCGCCAGCAATCCACGTAGGGGACAGGGTATGGATACGCAGTATTTT.

This chain uses TRBV28 with TRBJ2-3; D gene unclear. Trimming left V 2 bases short and J 1 base short, with 7 bases between. This CDR3 has 14 amino acids. Germline V gene lookup returns CDR1 MDHEN and CDR2 SYDVKM. CDR3 bases: TGTGCCAGCAGTTTAAGCCGTGGCACAGATACGCAGTATTTT. Protein: CASSLSRGTDTQYF.

The rearrangement links TRBV12-3 or TRBV12-4 to TRBJ2-2, with D unresolved. Trimming took 5 bases from V and 7 from J, leaving 8 bases between them. The CDR3 is made up of 12 amino acids. CDR3 DNA sequence: TGTGCCAGCAGTCTTTATCTCGGGGAGCTGTTTTTT. Its protein is CASSLYLGELFF.

The rearrangement joins TRBV7-2 to TRBJ1-6; the match to TRBD1 covers 9 bases. The J segment lost 6 bases and the V segment lost 5 bases, leaving 14 bases of the junction unmatched. The germline V gene encodes CDR1 SGHTA and CDR2 FQGNSA. The CDR3 loop spans 18 amino acids. Written as DNA, the CDR3 is TGTGCCAGCAGCCCTCCCTACAGGGGGCGGTTTATTAATTCACCCCTCCACTTT. This codes for CASSPPYRGRFINSPLHF.

The chain recombines TRBV2 with TRBJ1-6; D gene unclear. The germline CDR1 and CDR2 sequences are SNHLY and FYNNEI. The length of the CDR3 is 14 residues. V gave up 7 bases and J gave up 0 bases, with 7 bases separating them. This CDR3 reads CASKTSSYNSPLHF. The DNA for the CDR3 is TGTGCCAGCAAAACGAGCTCCTATAATTCACCCCTCCACTTT.

This clone showed up just a few times. The chain uses TRBV4-3 and TRBJ1-5; tentatively, D is TRBD1 (5 bases). The germline gives CDR1 LGHNA, CDR2 YSLEER. The V and J ends lost 4 bases and 6 bases respectively, with 16 bases between them. The CDR3 covers 15 residues. In DNA form, the CDR3 reads TGCGCCAGCAGCCTTAGCCGGGACTCTGGTCAGCCCCAGCATTTT. This codes for CASSLSRDSGQPQHF.

The chain is built from TRBV19 and TRBJ1-5; the match to TRBD1 covers 8 bases. With V trimmed by 5 bases and J by 5 bases, 8 bases remained unmatched. CDR1 and CDR2 from the germline V gene are LNHDA and SQIVND (reference sequence). The CDR3 runs to 15 residues. Here the CDR3 DNA reads TGTGCCAGTAGTTCCCCGGACAGGGTATATCAGCCCCAGCATTTT. Its translation is CASSSPDRVYQPQHF.

The chain couples TRBV19 to TRBJ1-5; D is perhaps TRBD1 (5 bases). V was pared by 1 base and J by 1 base, with 8 bases between. CDR3 size: 15 residues. Germline assignment: CDR1 LNHDA and CDR2 SQIVND (reference sequence). In DNA, the CDR3 is TGTGCCAGTAGTATAGCCTACAGGAGCAATCAGCCCCAGCATTTT. Translated: CASSIAYRSNQPQHF. Drawing the rest from reference TRBV19 and TRBJ1-5, the complete variable domain is DGGITQSPKYLFRKEGQNVTLSCEQNLNHDAMYWYRQDPGQGLRLIYYSQIVNDFQKGDIAEGYSVSREKKESFPLTVTSAQKNPTAFYLCASSIAYRSNQPQHFGDGTRLSIL.

The V and J genes are TRBV30 and TRBJ1-2, with D unclear. The CDR3 extends over 12 amino acids. Trimming took 7 bases from V and 8 from J, leaving 17 bases between them. Germline V gives CDR1 GTSNPN, CDR2 SVGIG (reference sequence). The CDR3: CAFTYTGRGYTF. The CDR3 DNA reads as TGTGCCTTTACCTACACTGGGAGAGGCTACACCTTC. The full variable domain, rest sourced from reference TRBV30 and TRBJ1-2, is SQTIHQWPATLVQPVGSPLSLECTVEGTSNPNLYWYRQAAGRGLQLLFYSVGIGQISSEVPQNLSASRPQDRQFILSSKKLLLSDSGFYLCAFTYTGRGYTFGSGTRLTVV.

This CDR3 is CASSPQGSDGYTF. Written as DNA, the CDR3 is TGCGCCAGCAGCCCGCAGGGGTCGGATGGCTACACCTTC. The rearrangement uses TRBV5-1 and TRBJ1-2, with D maybe TRBD1 (6 bases). Trimming removed 4 bases at V and 6 bases at J, with 13 bases between. CDR1 SGHRS and CDR2 YFSETQ come from the germline V gene. This CDR3 is built from 13 residues. Using reference TRBV5-1 and TRBJ1-2 for the parts outside the CDR3, the full variable domain is KAGVTQTPRYLIKTRGQQVTLSCSPISGHRSVSWYQQTPGQGLQFLFEYFSETQRNKGNFPGRFSGRQFSNSRSEMNVSTLELGDSALYLCASSPQGSDGYTFGSGTRLTVV.

The chain joins TRBV19 to TRBJ1-1; D is undetermined. V lost 5 bases and J lost 1, with 8 bases in between. The CDR3 is made up of 13 amino acids. CDR1 is LNHDA, CDR2 SQIVND, per germline (reference sequence). CDR3 protein: CASSDIGNTEAFF. CDR3 DNA: TGTGCCAGTAGTGACATCGGGAACACTGAAGCTTTCTTT.

The chain employs TRBV13 and TRBJ1-4; a possible D gene is TRBD1 (5 bases). The CDR3 consists of 16 residues. Germline values: CDR1 PRHDT, CDR2 FYEKMQ (reference sequence). Trimming took 2 bases from V and 0 from J, leaving 10 bases between them. CDR3 DNA: TGTGCCAGCAGCTTACGGGCGACAGCAACTAATGAAAAACTGTTTTTT. Its translation is CASSLRATATNEKLFF.

This clone occurred once. The chain carries TRBV6-5 and TRBJ1-1; TRBD1 agrees at 7 bases. The CDR3 is 12 residues long. Germline V gene data show CDR1 as MNHEY and CDR2 as SVGAGI. J lost 7 bases, V lost 6 bases, and 5 bases had no gene match. CDR3 nucleotides: TGTGCCAGCAGCCAAGACAGGGTTGAAGCTTTCTTT. Translating it yields CASSQDRVEAFF.

V is TRBV28 and J is TRBJ1-2; no reliable D call. Trimming took 5 bases from V and 4 from J, leaving 14 bases between them. CDR1 is MDHEN and CDR2 is SYDVKM in the germline V gene. The CDR3 is made up of 14 amino acids. The CDR3 coding sequence is TGTGCCAGCAGTCTTCGCCCAGTCTCCTATGGCTACACCTTC. Its protein is CASSLRPVSYGYTF.

The rearrangement joins TRBV24-1 to TRBJ1-2, with D maybe TRBD1 (6 bases). The germline V gene encodes CDR1 KGHDR and CDR2 SFDVKD. Deletions cut 9 bases from V and 8 bases from J, with 15 bases between. The CDR3 loop spans 12 amino acids. The CDR3 loop is CATRGGVKGYTF. The CDR3 nucleotides read TGTGCCACCCGAGGGGGGGTTAAAGGCTACACCTTC.

The J gene is TRBJ1-3, the V gene TRBV6-6; possibly TRBD1 for D (5 bases). CDR1 is MNHNY, CDR2 SVGAGI, per germline (reference sequence). Trimming stripped 4 bases from V and 4 bases from J, with 14 bases between. This CDR3 comprises 15 residues. The CDR3 loop reads CASSSRGVGGNTIYF. In DNA form, the CDR3 reads TGTGCCAGCAGTTCCCGGGGGGTCGGAGGAAACACCATATATTTT.

The gene calls are TRBV3-1 (or the pseudogene TRBV3-2) and TRBJ1-3; 12 bases align to TRBD1. The V segment lost 1 base and the J segment 1 base; nucleotides outside the gene matches: 8. CDR3 length equals 19 residues. Germline V gene data show CDR1 as LGHDT and CDR2 as YNNKEL (reference sequence). This CDR3 is CASSQVPGTGGRSGNTIYF. CDR3 nucleotide sequence: TGTGCCAGCAGCCAAGTCCCCGGGACAGGGGGCAGATCTGGAAACACCATATATTTT.

The rearrangement links TRBV25-1 to TRBJ1-2, with a tentative D call TRBD1 (6 bases). The germline V gene encodes CDR1 MGHDK and CDR2 SYGVNS. The CDR3 spans 15 residues. The V gene lost 6 bases and the J gene lost 8 bases, with 22 bases spanning the gap. The CDR3 sequence is CASSAYGTNNRGYTF. The CDR3 nucleotides read TGTGCCAGCAGCGCTTACGGGACAAATAATCGGGGCTACACCTTC.

Here the CDR3 reads CASSLVAGEGYTF. CDR3 nucleotide sequence: TGCGCCAGCAGCTTGGTCGCAGGGGAAGGCTACACCTTC. This chain joins TRBV5-1 and TRBJ1-2; D is perhaps TRBD1 (6 bases). From germline, CDR1 is SGHRS and CDR2 YFSETQ. This CDR3 contains 13 residues. The V end was cut by 0 bases, the J end by 8 bases, with 11 bases between.

The gene calls are TRBV3-1 (or the pseudogene TRBV3-2) and TRBJ1-2; maybe TRBD1 (6 bases). The CDR3 length is 14 residues. Per germline, CDR1 LGHDT and CDR2 YNNKEL (reference sequence). With 4 bases removed from V and 10 bases from J, the gap between germline ends came to 19 bases. The CDR3 protein is CASSPSLQGQIYTF. For the CDR3, the DNA is TGTGCCAGCAGCCCATCCTTACAAGGACAGATCTACACCTTC.

This clone occurred once. The CDR3 spells CASSQGSYEQYF. In DNA, the CDR3 is TGTGCCAGCTCCCAGGGGAGCTACGAGCAGTACTTC. The chain joins TRBV6-5 to TRBJ2-7, with a tentative D call TRBD1 (6 bases). CDR3 size: 12 residues. The germline V and J ends were trimmed by 8 bases and 3 bases, with 11 bases remaining between them. Germline values: CDR1 MNHEY, CDR2 SVGAGI.

The chain combines TRBV9 with TRBJ1-2; unclear D gene. The CDR3 consists of 15 residues. V was pared by 4 bases and J by 7 bases, with 20 bases between. In germline, CDR1 is SGDLS, CDR2 YYNGEE. The DNA of the CDR3 is TGTGCCAGCAGCTCCCGAGGAGAGGGCGCGGGTGGCTACACCTTC. It specifies CASSSRGEGAGGYTF.

This clone was detected a few times. The chain is built from TRBV5-4 and TRBJ1-1; D possibly corresponds to TRBD1 (6 bases). V was shortened by 3 bases and J by 1 base, with 10 bases between the two germline ends. The CDR3 runs to 14 residues. The germline V gene encodes CDR1 SGHNT and CDR2 YYREEE (reference sequence). The chain's CDR3 is CASSWDTRNTEAFF. The CDR3 nucleotides read TGTGCCAGCAGCTGGGACACCCGGAACACTGAAGCTTTCTTT.

CDR3 DNA: TGTGCCAGCAGCTTTTCGGGGGGACAAGAGACCCAGTACTTC. Residues: CASSFSGGQETQYF. The V call is TRBV11-2, the J call TRBJ2-5, with TRBD2 matching 7 bases. The ends lost 3 bases at V and 2 bases at J; junction bases unmatched: 3. CDR1 is SGHAT, CDR2 FQNNGV, per germline. The CDR3 loop spans 14 amino acids.

J is TRBJ1-1 and V is TRBV30; 11 bases agree with TRBD1. After removal of 4 bases from V and 3 bases from J, the junction contained 13 bases not matched to a gene. The CDR3 spans 17 residues. The germline V gene has CDR1 GTSNPN and CDR2 SVGIG (reference sequence). The CDR3 is CAWITSGTGGWYTEAFF. Written as DNA, the CDR3 is TGTGCCTGGATCACCTCCGGGACAGGGGGTTGGTACACTGAAGCTTTCTTT.